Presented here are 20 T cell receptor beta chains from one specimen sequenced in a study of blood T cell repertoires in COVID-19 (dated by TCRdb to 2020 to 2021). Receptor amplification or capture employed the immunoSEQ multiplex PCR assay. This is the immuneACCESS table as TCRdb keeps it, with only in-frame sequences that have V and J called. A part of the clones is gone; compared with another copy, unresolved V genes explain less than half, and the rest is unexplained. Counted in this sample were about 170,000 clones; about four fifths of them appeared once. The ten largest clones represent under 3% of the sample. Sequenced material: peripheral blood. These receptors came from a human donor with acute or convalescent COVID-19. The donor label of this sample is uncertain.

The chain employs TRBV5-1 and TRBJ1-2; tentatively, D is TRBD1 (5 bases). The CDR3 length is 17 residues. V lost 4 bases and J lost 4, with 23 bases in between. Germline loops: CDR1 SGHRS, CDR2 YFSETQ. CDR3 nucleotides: TGCGCCAGCAGCCCCAACCGCCAGGGCATCGGGTTCTATGGCTACACCTTC. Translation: CASSPNRQGIGFYGYTF.

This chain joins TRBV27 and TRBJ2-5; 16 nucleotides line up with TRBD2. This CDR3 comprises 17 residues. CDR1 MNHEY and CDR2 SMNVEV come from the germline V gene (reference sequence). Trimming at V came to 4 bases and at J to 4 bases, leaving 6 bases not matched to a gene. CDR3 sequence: CASSSGTSGGARETQYF. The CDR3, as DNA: TGTGCCAGCAGTTCCGGGACTAGCGGGGGGGCCAGAGAGACCCAGTACTTC.

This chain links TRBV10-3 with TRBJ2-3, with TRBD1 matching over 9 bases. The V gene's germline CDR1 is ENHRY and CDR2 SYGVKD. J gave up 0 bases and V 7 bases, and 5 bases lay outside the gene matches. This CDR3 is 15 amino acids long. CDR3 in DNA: TGTGCCATCAAGTTCGGGACAGGGAGCACAGATACGCAGTATTTT. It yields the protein CAIKFGTGSTDTQYF.

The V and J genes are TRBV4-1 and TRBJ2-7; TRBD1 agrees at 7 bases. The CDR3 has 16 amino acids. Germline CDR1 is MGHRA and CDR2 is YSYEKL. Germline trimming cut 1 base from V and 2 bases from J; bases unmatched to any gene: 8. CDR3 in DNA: TGCGCCAGCAGCCAAGTACTCGCCCAGGGGGCCTACGAGCAGTACTTC. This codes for CASSQVLAQGAYEQYF.

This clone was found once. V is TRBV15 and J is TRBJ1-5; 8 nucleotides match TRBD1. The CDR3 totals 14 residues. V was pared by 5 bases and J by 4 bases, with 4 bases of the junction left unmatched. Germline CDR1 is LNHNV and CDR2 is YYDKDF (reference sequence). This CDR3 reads CATSFRTGNQPQHF. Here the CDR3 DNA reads TGTGCCACCAGCTTCCGGACAGGGAATCAGCCCCAGCATTTT.

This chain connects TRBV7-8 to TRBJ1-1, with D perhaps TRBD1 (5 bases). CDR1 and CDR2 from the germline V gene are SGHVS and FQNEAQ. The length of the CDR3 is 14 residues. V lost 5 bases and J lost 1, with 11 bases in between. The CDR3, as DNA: TGTGCCAGCAGCGTCCGGGGGGGGAACACTGAAGCTTTCTTT. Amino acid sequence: CASSVRGGNTEAFF.

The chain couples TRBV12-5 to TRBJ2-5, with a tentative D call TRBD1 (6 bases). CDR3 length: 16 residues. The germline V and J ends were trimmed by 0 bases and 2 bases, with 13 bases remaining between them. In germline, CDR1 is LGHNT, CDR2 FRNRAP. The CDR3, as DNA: TGTGCTAGTGGTTTGGTAGTTGGGGGCAGACAAGAGACCCAGTACTTC. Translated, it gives CASGLVVGGRQETQYF.

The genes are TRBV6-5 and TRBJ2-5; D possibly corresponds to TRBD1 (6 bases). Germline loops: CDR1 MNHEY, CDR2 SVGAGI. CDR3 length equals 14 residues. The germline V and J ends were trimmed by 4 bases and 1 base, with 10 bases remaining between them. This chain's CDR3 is CASSSRTVQETQYF. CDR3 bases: TGTGCCAGCAGTTCCCGGACAGTCCAAGAGACCCAGTACTTC.

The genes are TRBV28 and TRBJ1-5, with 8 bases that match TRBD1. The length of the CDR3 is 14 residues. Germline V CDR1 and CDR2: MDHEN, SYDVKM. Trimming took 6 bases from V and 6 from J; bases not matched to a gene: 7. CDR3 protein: CASSPGQGSQPQHF. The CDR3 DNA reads TGTGCCAGCAGCCCTGGACAGGGAAGTCAGCCCCAGCATTTT.

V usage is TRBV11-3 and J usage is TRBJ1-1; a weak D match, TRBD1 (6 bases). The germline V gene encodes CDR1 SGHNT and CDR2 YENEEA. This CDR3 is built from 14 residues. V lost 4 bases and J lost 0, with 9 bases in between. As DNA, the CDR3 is TGTGCCAGCAGCTCGGGGACACTGAACACTGAAGCTTTCTTT. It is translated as CASSSGTLNTEAFF.

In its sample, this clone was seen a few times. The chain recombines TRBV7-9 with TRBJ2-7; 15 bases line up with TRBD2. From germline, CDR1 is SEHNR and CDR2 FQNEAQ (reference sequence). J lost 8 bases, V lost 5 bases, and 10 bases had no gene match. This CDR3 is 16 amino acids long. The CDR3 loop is CASSPGLAGGLGKQYF. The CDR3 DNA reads TGTGCCAGCAGCCCGGGACTAGCGGGAGGTCTCGGAAAGCAGTACTTC.

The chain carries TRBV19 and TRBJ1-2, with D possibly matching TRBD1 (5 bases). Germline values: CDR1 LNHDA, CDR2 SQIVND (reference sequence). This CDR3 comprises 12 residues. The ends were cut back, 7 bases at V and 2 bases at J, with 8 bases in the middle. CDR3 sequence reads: CASTTGNYGYTF. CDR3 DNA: TGTGCCAGTACAACAGGAAACTATGGCTACACCTTC.

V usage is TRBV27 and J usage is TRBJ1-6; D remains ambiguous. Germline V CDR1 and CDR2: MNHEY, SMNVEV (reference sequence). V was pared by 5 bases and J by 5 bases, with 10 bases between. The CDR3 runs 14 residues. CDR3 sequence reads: CASSNQRDNSPLHF. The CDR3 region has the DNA TGTGCCAGCAGTAACCAGCGAGATAATTCACCCCTCCACTTT.

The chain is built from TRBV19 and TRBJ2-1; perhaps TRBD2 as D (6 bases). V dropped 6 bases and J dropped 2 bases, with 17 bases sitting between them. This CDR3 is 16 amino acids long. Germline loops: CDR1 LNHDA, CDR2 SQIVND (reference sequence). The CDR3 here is CASSTPGVAAYNEQFF. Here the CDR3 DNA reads TGTGCCAGTAGCACTCCCGGGGTAGCGGCCTACAATGAGCAGTTCTTC.

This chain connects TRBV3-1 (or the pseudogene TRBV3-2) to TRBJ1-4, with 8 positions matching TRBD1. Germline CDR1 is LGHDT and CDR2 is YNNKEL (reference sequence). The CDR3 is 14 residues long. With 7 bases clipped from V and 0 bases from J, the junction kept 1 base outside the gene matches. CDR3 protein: CASTQGATNEKLFF. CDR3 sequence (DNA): TGTGCCAGCACACAGGGGGCAACTAATGAAAAACTGTTTTTT.

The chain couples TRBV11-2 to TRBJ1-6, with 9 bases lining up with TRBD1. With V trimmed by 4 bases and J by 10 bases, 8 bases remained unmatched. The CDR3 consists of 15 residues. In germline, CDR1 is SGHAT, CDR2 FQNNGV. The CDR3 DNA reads TGTGCCAGCAGCTCGTTACAGGGGGCGAGGTCACCCCTCCACTTT. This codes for CASSSLQGARSPLHF.

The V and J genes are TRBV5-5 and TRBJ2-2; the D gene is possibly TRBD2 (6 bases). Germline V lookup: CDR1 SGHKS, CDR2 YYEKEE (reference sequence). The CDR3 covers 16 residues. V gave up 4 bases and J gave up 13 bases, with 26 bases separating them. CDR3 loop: CASSLDWGIAVARLFF. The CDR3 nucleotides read TGTGCCAGCAGCCTCGACTGGGGAATAGCGGTTGCGAGGCTGTTTTTT.

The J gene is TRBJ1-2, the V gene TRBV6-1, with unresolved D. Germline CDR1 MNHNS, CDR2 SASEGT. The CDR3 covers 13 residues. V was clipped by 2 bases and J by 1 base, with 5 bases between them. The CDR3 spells CASSETVNYGYTF. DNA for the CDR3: TGTGCCAGCAGTGAAACGGTTAACTATGGCTACACCTTC.

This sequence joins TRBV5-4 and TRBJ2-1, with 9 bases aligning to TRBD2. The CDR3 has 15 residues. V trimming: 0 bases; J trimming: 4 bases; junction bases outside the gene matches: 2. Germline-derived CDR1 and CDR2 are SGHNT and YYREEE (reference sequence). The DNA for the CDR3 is TGTGCCAGCAGCTTGGGCGGGGGGGATTACAATGAGCAGTTCTTC. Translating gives CASSLGGGDYNEQFF.

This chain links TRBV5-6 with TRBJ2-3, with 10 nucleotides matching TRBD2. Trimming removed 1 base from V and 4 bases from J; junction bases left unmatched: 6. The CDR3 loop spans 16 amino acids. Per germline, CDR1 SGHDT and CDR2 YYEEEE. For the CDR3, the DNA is TGTGCCAGCAGCTTGAGGCTAGCGGGAGTTGCAGATACGCAGTATTTT. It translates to CASSLRLAGVADTQYF.